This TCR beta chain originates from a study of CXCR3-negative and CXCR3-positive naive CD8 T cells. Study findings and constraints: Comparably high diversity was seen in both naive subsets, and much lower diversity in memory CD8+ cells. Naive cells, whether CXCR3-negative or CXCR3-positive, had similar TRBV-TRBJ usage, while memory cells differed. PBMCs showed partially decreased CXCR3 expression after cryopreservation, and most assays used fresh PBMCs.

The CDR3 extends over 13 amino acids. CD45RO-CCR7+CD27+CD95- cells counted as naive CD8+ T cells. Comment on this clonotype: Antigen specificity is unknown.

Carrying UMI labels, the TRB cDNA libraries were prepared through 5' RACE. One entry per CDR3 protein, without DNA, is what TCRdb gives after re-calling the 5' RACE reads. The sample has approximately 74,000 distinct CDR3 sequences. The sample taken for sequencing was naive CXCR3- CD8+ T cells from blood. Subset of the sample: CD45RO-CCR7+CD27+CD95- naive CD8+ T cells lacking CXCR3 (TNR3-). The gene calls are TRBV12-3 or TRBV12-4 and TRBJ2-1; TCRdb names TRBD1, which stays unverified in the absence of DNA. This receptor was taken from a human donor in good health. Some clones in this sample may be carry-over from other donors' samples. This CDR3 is CASSGGQYNEQFF.